This T cell receptor (beta chain) appears in the sequencing data of a study of CD8 T cells in ankylosing spondylitis. As to this clonotype: Its antigen is unknown.

This CDR3 contains 15 residues. Germline CDR1 and CDR2: MNHEY and SVGAGI. With 5 bases removed from V and 2 bases from J, the gap between germline ends came to 10 bases. General study findings and limits: Earlier studies detected some motif variants in reactive arthritis synovial fluid and blood. Characteristic of ankylosing spondylitis blood, it appeared, was a TCR beta motif comprising fewer than 10 highly homologous variants.

TCRdb fed the 5' RACE reads into MiXCR, producing one record per CDR3 protein. In the table there are over 400,000 distinct CDR3 sequences, 26% of which are singletons. The sequenced sample consisted of blood, either unsorted or a sorted T cell fraction (not recorded which). The TCR originated in a male donor with ankylosing spondylitis. This rearrangement joins TRBV6-5 to TRBJ2-6, with D perhaps matching TRBD1 or TRBD2 (5 bases each). The CDR3 protein is CASSNQGAGANVLTF. CDR3 bases: TGTGCCAGCAGTAACCAGGGAGCTGGGGCCAACGTCCTGACTTTC.